Below are 18 T cell receptor beta chains sequenced from a single sample in a study of T cell changes during pregnancy in multiple sclerosis. Some clones are missing from TCRdb's copy, which holds only in-frame ones; the method was immunoSEQ multiplex PCR. The data show roughly 20,000 clones, about nine tenths seen once. The starting material was CD8+ T cells from peripheral blood mononuclear cells, obtained in the third trimester of pregnancy. Source of these receptors: a female donor in good health, enrolled as a control in a pregnancy study.

The chain links TRBV28 to TRBJ2-1, with a weak D call TRBD2 (6 bases). The CDR3 length is 19 residues. Trimming stripped 5 bases from V and 0 bases from J, with 23 bases between. CDR1 is MDHEN, CDR2 SYDVKM, per germline. The CDR3 loop reads CASSLTGHGTSLSYNEQFF. The CDR3 DNA follows: TGTGCCAGCAGTCTCACCGGGCACGGCACTAGCCTCTCCTACAATGAGCAGTTCTTC.

The chain's CDR3 is CASSREGPRAPGYNEQFF. The CDR3 DNA reads as TGTGCCAGCAGCCGGGAGGGACCGCGGGCCCCGGGGTACAATGAGCAGTTCTTC. The chain links TRBV7-3 to TRBJ2-1; 8 nucleotides align to TRBD2. V was pared by 5 bases and J by 4 bases, with 16 bases of the junction left unmatched. Germline CDR1 is SGHTA and CDR2 is FQGTGA. The CDR3 consists of 18 residues.

The chain employs TRBV13 and TRBJ2-5; possible D gene TRBD2, 5 bases. Trimming pared 0 bases from V and 2 bases from J, leaving 7 bases between. The CDR3 consists of 14 residues. CDR1 and CDR2 from the germline V gene are PRHDT and FYEKMQ (reference sequence). CDR3 in DNA: TGTGCCAGCAGCTTAGGTGAGGGTCAAGAGACCCAGTACTTC. Translated: CASSLGEGQETQYF.

The V gene is TRBV7-6, the J gene TRBJ2-1; TRBD2 matches 7 bases. With 4 bases clipped from V and 0 bases from J, the junction kept 6 bases outside the gene matches. The CDR3 totals 16 residues. Germline V CDR1 and CDR2: SGHVS, FNYEAQ. The CDR3 is CASSSERGSSYNEQFF. The CDR3 DNA sequence: TGTGCCAGCAGCTCGGAACGCGGGAGCTCCTACAATGAGCAGTTCTTC.

This sequence joins TRBV6-6 and TRBJ2-7, with D hard to call. The CDR3 loop spans 12 amino acids. Germline CDR1 reads MNHNY; CDR2 reads SVGAGI (reference sequence). Trimming pared 6 bases from V and 1 base from J, leaving 7 bases between. CDR3 in DNA: TGTGCCAGCAGCCCTTTTTCCTACGAGCAGTACTTC. Its protein is CASSPFSYEQYF.

This chain joins TRBV7-3 and TRBJ2-2, with D uncertain. V lost 4 bases and J lost 7, with 16 bases in between. From germline, CDR1 is SGHTA and CDR2 FQGTGA. The CDR3 runs to 15 residues. Here the CDR3 DNA reads TGTGCCAGCAGCTCCCACTGGGCCTCCGACGGGGAGCTGTTTTTT. As protein: CASSSHWASDGELFF.

The V gene is TRBV19, the J gene TRBJ2-1; 9 nucleotides agree with TRBD2. V trimming: 9 bases; J trimming: 6 bases; junction bases outside the gene matches: 9. CDR1 and CDR2 (germline): LNHDA, SQIVND (reference sequence). This CDR3 is 14 amino acids long. CDR3 DNA sequence: TGTGCCAGCTCGTCCGCGGGAGGGGGCAATGAGCAGTTCTTC. It encodes CASSSAGGGNEQFF.

The chain couples TRBV5-1 to TRBJ2-7; D gene ambiguous. This CDR3 has 15 amino acids. The germline V gene has CDR1 SGHRS and CDR2 YFSETQ. Trimming shortened V by 2 bases and J by 3 bases, and 15 bases separated the two germline ends. CDR3 amino acids: CASSFPDSSDYEQYF. The CDR3 DNA is TGCGCCAGCAGCTTCCCCGATAGCTCAGACTACGAGCAGTACTTC.

The CDR3 nucleotides are TGCGCCAGCAGCCAAGCGGCTAGCGGTGCCTACGAGCAGTACTTC. It is translated as CASSQAASGAYEQYF. This chain links TRBV4-1 with TRBJ2-7, with 7 bases fitting TRBD2. Germline V gives CDR1 MGHRA, CDR2 YSYEKL. CDR3 length: 15 amino acids. V lost 1 base to trimming and J lost 2 bases; unmatched junction nucleotides: 5.

The chain is built from TRBV7-6 and TRBJ2-3, with 7 bases aligning to TRBD1. The V segment lost 5 bases and the J segment 2 bases; nucleotides outside the gene matches: 7. Germline CDR1 and CDR2: SGHVS and FNYEAQ. The CDR3 totals 15 residues. The CDR3 is CASSAEGTATDTQYF. CDR3 nucleotides: TGTGCCAGCAGCGCCGAGGGGACAGCCACAGATACGCAGTATTTT.

This clone is a singleton in its sample. The chain links TRBV6-4 to TRBJ2-7; TRBD2 matches at 11 bases. The germline gives CDR1 MRHNA, CDR2 SNTAGT. The CDR3 contains 15 residues. Germline trimming cut 6 bases from V and 2 bases from J; bases unmatched to any gene: 6. The CDR3 nucleotides read TGTGCCAGCAGCGAACTAGCGGGGGCTCCCTACGAGCAGTACTTC. It specifies CASSELAGAPYEQYF.

V gene TRBV19 combines with J gene TRBJ2-7; D is undetermined. Germline CDR1 LNHDA, CDR2 SQIVND (reference sequence). The CDR3 loop spans 13 amino acids. The V end lost 0 bases, the J end lost 2 bases, and 5 bases lay between the germline ends. The CDR3 is CASSIEPAYEQYF. CDR3 nucleotide sequence: TGTGCCAGTAGTATAGAGCCAGCCTACGAGCAGTACTTC.

The chain employs TRBV6-1 and TRBJ2-7, with 7 bases matching TRBD2. V lost 1 base, J lost 3 bases, and 9 bases stayed unmatched. This CDR3 comprises 16 residues. The germline V gene encodes CDR1 MNHNS and CDR2 SASEGT. The DNA of the CDR3 is TGTGCCAGCAGTGAAGAGTGGGGAGGGCGGCACTACGAGCAGTACTTC. Amino acids: CASSEEWGGRHYEQYF.

This clone was seen only a few times. This rearrangement joins TRBV4-3 to TRBJ2-2; perhaps TRBD2 as D (5 bases). V was pared by 1 base and J by 3 bases, with 12 bases between. CDR1 and CDR2 (germline): LGHNA, YSLEER. CDR3 length: 16 residues. CDR3 nucleotides: TGCGCCAGCAGCCAAGGGGGAGACCTTCACACCGGGGAGCTGTTTTTT. It specifies CASSQGGDLHTGELFF.

The chain's CDR3 is CASSQVAGNPGNEQFF. The DNA of the CDR3 is TGCGCCAGCAGCCAAGTAGCGGGAAACCCGGGAAATGAGCAGTTCTTC. The chain is built from TRBV4-3 and TRBJ2-1; the match to TRBD2 covers 8 bases. This CDR3 spans 16 amino acids. The junction had 9 bases not matched to a gene; V was cut back by 1 base and J by 7 bases. Germline lookup yields CDR1 LGHNA and CDR2 YSLEER.

This chain connects TRBV28 to TRBJ2-1; the D gene is possibly TRBD2 (5 bases). This CDR3 comprises 15 residues. CDR1 and CDR2 (germline): MDHEN, SYDVKM. Trimming took off 1 base at V and 0 bases at J, with 7 bases between the two ends. In DNA form, the CDR3 reads TGTGCCAGCAGTTTATTCGGGGTCTCCTACAATGAGCAGTTCTTC. Translation: CASSLFGVSYNEQFF.

The chain carries TRBV7-3 and TRBJ2-3, with 7 positions matching TRBD1. V lost 0 bases to trimming and J lost 7 bases; unmatched junction nucleotides: 4. Germline V lookup: CDR1 SGHTA, CDR2 FQGTGA. There are 14 residues in the CDR3. The CDR3 DNA reads TGTGCCAGCAGCTTAACCCCAGGGGGACATACGCAGTATTTT. Its protein product is CASSLTPGGHTQYF.

This clone was observed a few times. The V gene is TRBV27, the J gene TRBJ2-2; TRBD2 matches at 16 bases. CDR3 length: 19 amino acids. CDR1 and CDR2 (germline): MNHEY, SMNVEV (reference sequence). Germline trimming cut 3 bases from V and 8 bases from J; bases unmatched to any gene: 12. In DNA, the CDR3 is TGTGCCAGCAGTTTGTGGGGGACTAGCGGGAGGGCCGCAGGTGGGGAGCTGTTTTTT. Translating it yields CASSLWGTSGRAAGGELFF.